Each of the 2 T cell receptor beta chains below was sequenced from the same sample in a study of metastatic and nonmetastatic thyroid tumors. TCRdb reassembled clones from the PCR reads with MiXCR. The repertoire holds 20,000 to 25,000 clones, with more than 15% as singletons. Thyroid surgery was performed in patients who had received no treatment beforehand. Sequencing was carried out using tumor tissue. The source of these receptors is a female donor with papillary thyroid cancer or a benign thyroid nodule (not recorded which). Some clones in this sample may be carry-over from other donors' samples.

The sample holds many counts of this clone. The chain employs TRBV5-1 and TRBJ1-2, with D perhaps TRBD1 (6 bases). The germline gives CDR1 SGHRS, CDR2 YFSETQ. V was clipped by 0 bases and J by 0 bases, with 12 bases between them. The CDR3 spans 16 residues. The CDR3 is CASSLAGGAPNYGYTF. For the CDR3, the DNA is TGCGCCAGCAGCTTGGCCGGGGGGGCCCCTAACTATGGCTACACCTTC.

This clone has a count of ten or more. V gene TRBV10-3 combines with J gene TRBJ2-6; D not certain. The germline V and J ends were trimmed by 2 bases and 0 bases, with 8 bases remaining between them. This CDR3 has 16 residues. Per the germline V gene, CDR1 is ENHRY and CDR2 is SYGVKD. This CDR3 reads CAISEDGNSGANVLTF. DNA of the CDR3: TGTGCCATCAGTGAGGACGGCAACTCTGGGGCCAACGTCCTGACTTTC.